A single TCR beta chain is shown here with its context. There are 18 residues in the CDR3. Per the germline V gene, CDR1 is MNHEY and CDR2 is SMNVEV (reference sequence). The V gene lost 2 bases and the J gene lost 14 bases, with 28 bases spanning the gap. Methods used by the authors: How many nucleated cells were present was estimated from reference gene primer amplification. The table came from immunoSEQ multiplex PCR; TCRdb's copy has only in-frame clones and leaves some out. V and J calls plus clone size are reproduced from that table; the DNA served to infer D and trimming. Of 210,000 or so clones in the sample, about 82% were seen once. In Seattle, patients joined the study during active infection and were tracked longitudinally. The data derive from a study of blood T cell repertoires in COVID-19. Study in general: Material from acute and convalescent COVID-19 was sourced from the United States, Italy and Spain. The analysed material was cDNA or gDNA that came from T cells, B-cell-depleted T cells, or PBMCs.

The sequencing sample was made of peripheral blood. The genes are TRBV27 and TRBJ1-6; the D gene is possibly TRBD1 (5 bases). This sequence was found in a man aged 50-59 years with COVID-19, enrolled during active disease. The CDR3 sequence is CASSLRGVATSRIEALHF. In DNA form, the CDR3 reads TGTGCCAGCAGTTTACGGGGGGTGGCGACAAGCCGAATCGAGGCCCTCCACTTT.